The 30 T cell receptor beta chains below all came from one sample that was sequenced in a study of cytomegalovirus exposure and HLA in healthy donors. A multiplex PCR was run with 60 Vbeta primers and 13 Jbeta primers. Clones were read by immunoSEQ multiplex PCR, and TCRdb kept only the in-frame ones, dropping some. The table shows 170,000 or so clones, with approximately 80% occurring only once. Sample: PBMCs. These receptor sequences come from a young man in good health and CMV-seronegative.

This chain joins TRBV7-6 and TRBJ2-7, with TRBD2 as a possible D gene (6 bases). The CDR3 has 14 amino acids. Per germline, CDR1 SGHVS and CDR2 FNYEAQ. Trimming stripped 0 bases from V and 5 bases from J, with 11 bases between. CDR3 sequence: CASSLAGRIDEQYF. The CDR3 DNA follows: TGTGCCAGCAGCTTAGCGGGGAGGATTGACGAGCAGTACTTC.

The rearrangement joins TRBV27 to TRBJ2-5, with 7 nucleotides matching TRBD1. V dropped 4 bases and J dropped 5; count of bases not matched to a gene: 10. The CDR3 has 15 amino acids. Germline V gene data show CDR1 as MNHEY and CDR2 as SMNVEV (reference sequence). The CDR3 bases are TGTGCCAGCAGTTCCCGCGACAGGGTTACGGAGACCCAGTACTTC. Encoded protein: CASSSRDRVTETQYF.

This sequence joins TRBV5-1 and TRBJ2-6; D not certain. V was clipped by 4 bases and J by 1 base, with 3 bases between them. CDR1 is SGHRS, CDR2 YFSETQ, per germline. CDR3 length: 13 amino acids. The CDR3 sequence is CASSASGANVLTF. For the CDR3, the DNA is TGCGCCAGCAGCGCGTCTGGGGCCAACGTCCTGACTTTC. Full variable domain (missing parts from reference TRBV5-1 and TRBJ2-6): KAGVTQTPRYLIKTRGQQVTLSCSPISGHRSVSWYQQTPGQGLQFLFEYFSETQRNKGNFPGRFSGRQFSNSRSEMNVSTLELGDSALYLCASSASGANVLTFGAGSRLTVL.

The CDR3 loop reads CASSSISYEQYF. The CDR3 DNA sequence: TGCGCCAGCAGTTCAATCTCCTACGAGCAGTACTTC. V gene TRBV10-2 combines with J gene TRBJ2-7; D is unclear. Trimming stripped 5 bases from V and 0 bases from J, with 5 bases between. The germline V gene has CDR1 WSHSY and CDR2 SAAADI. This CDR3 is 12 amino acids long.

The chain combines TRBV19 with TRBJ1-5; 7 bases agree with TRBD1. CDR1 and CDR2 (germline): LNHDA, SQIVND (reference sequence). V was clipped by 6 bases and J by 7 bases; unmatched bases: 15. The CDR3 consists of 16 residues. The CDR3 sequence: CASRTFIGTAQQPQHF. The CDR3 nucleotides read TGTGCCAGTAGAACTTTCATCGGGACAGCTCAGCAGCCCCAGCATTTT.

The CDR3 loop is CASSRASSYEQYF. CDR3 DNA: TGTGCCAGCAGCCGTGCGTCCTCCTACGAGCAGTACTTC. The chain carries TRBV6-5 and TRBJ2-7, with D hard to call. V shed 6 bases and J shed 0 bases, with 9 bases lying between them. The CDR3 extends over 13 amino acids. In germline, CDR1 is MNHEY, CDR2 SVGAGI.

This clone occurred a few times. The V call is TRBV7-9, the J call TRBJ1-3; D is undetermined. Trimming stripped 5 bases from V and 1 base from J, with 15 bases between. CDR3 length: 16 residues. Per the germline V gene, CDR1 is SEHNR and CDR2 is FQNEAQ (reference sequence). CDR3 loop: CASSTAQGSSGNTIYF. CDR3 nucleotide sequence: TGTGCCAGCAGCACCGCCCAAGGGAGTTCTGGAAACACCATATATTTT.

The chain is built from TRBV9 and TRBJ1-2, with a tentative D call TRBD1 (6 bases). This CDR3 spans 16 amino acids. The germline gives CDR1 SGDLS, CDR2 YYNGEE. The V and J ends lost 0 bases and 1 base respectively, with 13 bases between them. The CDR3 sequence: CASSVALDRSNYGYTF. CDR3 nucleotides: TGTGCCAGCAGCGTAGCTCTGGACAGAAGTAACTATGGCTACACCTTC.

This chain uses TRBV27 with TRBJ2-7; no reliable D call. V shed 11 bases and J shed 0 bases, with 14 bases lying between them. The CDR3 consists of 13 residues. CDR1 MNHEY and CDR2 SMNVEV come from the germline V gene (reference sequence). The CDR3 loop is CASWWADSYEQYF. CDR3 bases: TGTGCCTCTTGGTGGGCCGACTCCTACGAGCAGTACTTC.

The J gene is TRBJ1-1, the V gene TRBV7-9; D gene unclear. CDR1 is SEHNR and CDR2 is FQNEAQ in the germline V gene (reference sequence). V was cut by 5 bases and J by 0 bases, with 7 bases left in between. The CDR3 length is 13 residues. CDR3 nucleotides: TGTGCCAGCAGCCAAGACATGAACACTGAAGCTTTCTTT. Its translation is CASSQDMNTEAFF.

This chain uses TRBV19 with TRBJ2-1, with D possibly being TRBD1 (5 bases). V was cut by 7 bases and J by 9 bases, with 13 bases left in between. The CDR3 extends over 12 amino acids. Germline V gives CDR1 LNHDA, CDR2 SQIVND (reference sequence). CDR3 in amino acids: CASTTRVGEQFF. The CDR3 nucleotides are TGTGCCAGTACAACCAGGGTCGGTGAGCAGTTCTTC. Drawing the rest from reference TRBV19 and TRBJ2-1, the complete variable domain is DGGITQSPKYLFRKEGQNVTLSCEQNLNHDAMYWYRQDPGQGLRLIYYSQIVNDFQKGDIAEGYSVSREKKESFPLTVTSAQKNPTAFYLCASTTRVGEQFFGPGTRLTVL.

The V call is TRBV4-1, the J call TRBJ1-3, with 7 bases matching TRBD2. The DNA end is more similar to TRBJ2-2, so the J call may be wrong. The CDR3 contains 17 residues. Germline CDR1 MGHRA, CDR2 YSYEKL. The CDR3 region is CASSRDPSGANTGELFF. The CDR3 region has the DNA TGCGCCAGCAGCCGAGACCCTAGCGGCGCGAACACCGGGGAGCTGTTTTTT.

The gene calls are TRBV7-6 and TRBJ2-1, with TRBD1 as a possible D gene (7 bases). V dropped 3 bases and J dropped 4 bases, with 19 bases sitting between them. The CDR3 is made up of 17 amino acids. Germline CDR1 is SGHVS and CDR2 is FNYEAQ. This CDR3 reads CASSLEKGQTRYNEQFF. Here the CDR3 DNA reads TGTGCCAGCAGCTTGGAGAAGGGACAGACTAGGTACAATGAGCAGTTCTTC. Complete variable domain (other parts from reference TRBV7-6 and TRBJ2-1): GAGVSQSPRYKVTKRGQDVALRCDPISGHVSLYWYRQALGQGPEFLTYFNYEAQQDKSGLPNDRFSAERPEGSISTLTIQRTEQRDSAMYRCASSLEKGQTRYNEQFFGPGTRLTVL.

The chain joins TRBV9 to TRBJ2-1; 10 nucleotides match TRBD2. V lost 8 bases and J lost 7; bases outside the gene matches: 3. Per germline, CDR1 SGDLS and CDR2 YYNGEE. The CDR3 sequence is 12 residues long. This CDR3 reads CASSSGSNEQFF. In nucleotides, the CDR3 is TGTGCCAGTTCTAGCGGGAGTAATGAGCAGTTCTTC.

CDR3 DNA: TGTGCCAGCAGCGCCCAGACAGACAATGAGCAGTTCTTC. Translation: CASSAQTDNEQFF. V gene TRBV9 combines with J gene TRBJ2-1; maybe TRBD1 (5 bases). Germline lookup yields CDR1 SGDLS and CDR2 YYNGEE. The CDR3 spans 13 residues. V lost 3 bases, J lost 5 bases, and 9 bases lay in between.

This rearrangement joins TRBV4-1 to TRBJ2-1; D unclear. Germline V lookup: CDR1 MGHRA, CDR2 YSYEKL. The CDR3 runs to 13 residues. The germline V and J ends were trimmed by 0 bases and 8 bases, with 8 bases remaining between them. The DNA for the CDR3 is TGCGCCAGCAGCCAAGATGTGGGCTATGAGCAGTTCTTC. It specifies CASSQDVGYEQFF.

The chain uses TRBV7-9 and TRBJ2-1; D is unclear. V was shortened by 2 bases and J by 8 bases, with 10 bases between the two germline ends. This CDR3 is 13 amino acids long. Germline values: CDR1 SEHNR, CDR2 FQNEAQ (reference sequence). The CDR3 nucleotides are TGTGCCAGCAGCTTATTTTTGCAGGATGAGCAGTTCTTC. Translated: CASSLFLQDEQFF.

The chain combines TRBV29-1 with TRBJ1-2; maybe TRBD1 (5 bases). This CDR3 region has 12 residues. Germline V gene lookup returns CDR1 SQVTM and CDR2 ANQGSEA. Trimming cost V 4 bases and J 2 bases, with 8 bases left between them. CDR3 DNA: TGCAGCGTTGGGGGCAGCAACTATGGCTACACCTTC. This encodes CSVGGSNYGYTF.

About this clone itself: The same CDR3 can be traced to other DNA sequences in this sample. This chain joins TRBV5-1 and TRBJ2-1; maybe TRBD2 (6 bases). This CDR3 has 14 amino acids. Germline V gene lookup returns CDR1 SGHRS and CDR2 YFSETQ. The germline V and J ends were trimmed by 4 bases and 1 base, with 9 bases remaining between them. The CDR3 DNA is TGCGCCAGCAGCCCGGGAGTGTCCTACAATGAGCAGTTCTTC. This encodes CASSPGVSYNEQFF.

The rearrangement joins TRBV7-2 to TRBJ2-2; 14 bases fit TRBD2. CDR3 length equals 16 residues. Germline V gene data show CDR1 as SGHTA and CDR2 as FQGNSA. Trimming at V came to 4 bases and at J to 8 bases, leaving 6 bases not matched to a gene. In DNA, the CDR3 is TGTGCCAGCAGCTGGACTAGCGGGAGGCCCGAGGGGGAGCTGTTTTTT. As protein: CASSWTSGRPEGELFF. Together with reference TRBV7-2 and TRBJ2-2, the CDR3 gives the full variable domain: GAGVSQSPSNKVTEKGKDVELRCDPISGHTALYWYRQSLGQGLEFLIYFQGNSAPDKSGLPSDRFSAERTGGSVSTLTIQRTQQEDSAVYLCASSWTSGRPEGELFFGEGSRLTVL.

This clone turned up a few times. This rearrangement joins TRBV5-1 to TRBJ2-5; perhaps TRBD1 as D (5 bases). Germline V CDR1 and CDR2: SGHRS, YFSETQ. V dropped 0 bases and J dropped 2 bases, with 20 bases sitting between them. The CDR3 is made up of 18 amino acids. This chain's CDR3 is CASSLAKMAQGKQETQYF. DNA of the CDR3: TGCGCCAGCAGCTTGGCCAAAATGGCGCAGGGAAAGCAAGAGACCCAGTACTTC.

The rearrangement links TRBV4-2 to TRBJ1-1; no clear D. The V end lost 4 bases, the J end lost 7 bases, and 19 bases lay between the germline ends. Per germline, CDR1 LGHNA and CDR2 YNFKEQ. The CDR3 runs to 15 residues. CDR3 residues: CASSPVGEDVYEAFF. CDR3 in DNA: TGTGCCAGCAGCCCCGTCGGGGAGGACGTATATGAAGCTTTCTTT.

The rearrangement links TRBV9 to TRBJ2-7; 9 bases fit TRBD1. This CDR3 spans 14 amino acids. Germline lookup yields CDR1 SGDLS and CDR2 YYNGEE. With 3 bases clipped from V and 6 bases from J, the junction kept 7 bases outside the gene matches. CDR3 sequence reads: CASSARDRAREQYF. The DNA for the CDR3 is TGTGCCAGCAGCGCCCGGGACAGGGCTCGCGAGCAGTACTTC.

The rearrangement uses TRBV7-3 and TRBJ2-7; the D gene is possibly TRBD2 (6 bases). Trimming took off 1 base at V and 4 bases at J, with 14 bases between the two ends. The CDR3 loop spans 15 amino acids. Germline V gene sequence: CDR1 SGHTA, CDR2 FQGTGA. The CDR3 loop reads CASSLNGGIGYEQYF. The CDR3 DNA reads TGTGCCAGCAGCTTAAACGGGGGTATCGGGTACGAGCAGTACTTC.

The J gene is TRBJ2-1, the V gene TRBV18, with TRBD2 as a possible D gene (6 bases). Trimming stripped 4 bases from V and 9 bases from J, with 28 bases between. The germline gives CDR1 KGHSH, CDR2 LQKENI. This CDR3 contains 18 residues. The DNA of the CDR3 is TGTGCCAGCTCACTACTGACCGGGACTTCCACCTATAATAGTGAGCAGTTCTTC. Protein product: CASSLLTGTSTYNSEQFF.

This sequence joins TRBV5-1 and TRBJ1-6; 11 bases align to TRBD1. CDR3 length equals 15 residues. After removal of 4 bases from V and 8 bases from J, the junction contained 5 bases not matched to a gene. Germline V gene lookup returns CDR1 SGHRS and CDR2 YFSETQ. CDR3 region: CASSIGTGGYSPLHF. The CDR3 region has the DNA TGCGCCAGCAGCATCGGGACAGGGGGTTATTCACCCCTCCACTTT. The entire variable domain, with the rest obtained from reference TRBV5-1 and TRBJ1-6, is as follows: KAGVTQTPRYLIKTRGQQVTLSCSPISGHRSVSWYQQTPGQGLQFLFEYFSETQRNKGNFPGRFSGRQFSNSRSEMNVSTLELGDSALYLCASSIGTGGYSPLHFGNGTRLTVT.

The rearrangement joins TRBV5-1 to TRBJ1-2; D not resolved. Germline values: CDR1 SGHRS, CDR2 YFSETQ. Trimming took off 1 base at V and 4 bases at J, with 11 bases between the two ends. CDR3 length: 14 residues. The CDR3 loop reads CASSLREGGYGYTF. As DNA, the CDR3 is TGCGCCAGCAGCTTGCGCGAAGGAGGCTATGGCTACACCTTC.

The V gene is TRBV7-9, the J gene TRBJ1-2; D may be TRBD1 (5 bases). Looked up from germline, CDR1 is SEHNR and CDR2 is FQNEAQ (reference sequence). The CDR3 is 14 amino acids. The V end lost 1 base, the J end lost 6 bases, and 12 bases lay between the germline ends. In nucleotides, the CDR3 is TGTGCCAGCAGCTTAGGGGCAGGGTTGGATGGCTACACCTTC. Its protein is CASSLGAGLDGYTF.

The rearrangement uses TRBV4-1 and TRBJ2-5; 9 bases map to TRBD2. Germline CDR1 and CDR2: MGHRA and YSYEKL. This CDR3 is 15 amino acids long. The ends lost 4 bases at V and 0 bases at J; junction bases unmatched: 3. The CDR3 sequence is CASSLVAGDQETQYF. CDR3 nucleotide sequence: TGCGCCAGCAGCCTAGTAGCGGGGGACCAAGAGACCCAGTACTTC.

The chain links TRBV7-2 to TRBJ1-5; 7 nucleotides align to TRBD1. The ends lost 4 bases at V and 5 bases at J; junction bases unmatched: 2. Germline CDR1 is SGHTA and CDR2 is FQGNSA. CDR3 size: 13 residues. The CDR3 nucleotides read TGTGCCAGCAGCTCAACAGGGGATCAGCCCCAGCATTTT. Amino acids: CASSSTGDQPQHF.